Following are 14 T cell receptor beta chains from one sample sequenced in a study of T cells in Graves' hyperthyroidism and ophthalmopathy. Amplification yielded TCR beta CDR3 regions, with RNA transcripts as the source. The HTBI primer set served for first-round RT-PCR of the TCR CDR3. TCRdb re-called the multiplex PCR reads with MiXCR, one entry per CDR3 protein. The table lists hundreds of thousands of distinct CDR3 sequences, roughly 14% of them singletons. Sequenced material: blood. These TCRs come from a woman aged 40 to 50 with Graves' ophthalmopathy.

At least ten counts were recorded for this clonotype. The V and J genes are TRBV27 and TRBJ1-2; possible D gene TRBD1, 5 bases. V was pared by 5 bases and J by 6 bases, with 22 bases between. CDR1 MNHEY and CDR2 SMNVEV come from the germline V gene (reference sequence). This CDR3 has 16 amino acids. CDR3 coding DNA: TGTGCCAGCAGTAAATATACCCGGGACCAGAGGGATGGCTACACCTTC. Translated: CASSKYTRDQRDGYTF.

Many counts were recorded for this clonotype. CDR3 nucleotides: TGTGCCAGCAGCCGCGCCGCGGGGGGAAGCTATGGCTACACCTTC. Translating gives CASSRAAGGSYGYTF. This chain connects TRBV7-2 to TRBJ1-2; TRBD1 might be the D (5 bases). Deletions cut 5 bases from V and 4 bases from J, with 17 bases between. This CDR3 contains 15 residues. Germline V gene lookup returns CDR1 SGHTA and CDR2 FQGNSA.

This clonotype was recorded at least ten times. It is unclear where the CDR3 begins or ends on the DNA, so no DNA is shown, and the CDR3 is as TCRdb lists it. The gene calls are TRBV6-1 and TRBJ2-7; the D call TRBD1 from the table was never checked on the DNA. Germline V CDR1 and CDR2: MNHNS, SASEGT. The CDR3 contains 15 residues when both ends are counted. The CDR3: CASGFGAGGSYEQYF.

V usage is TRBV9 and J usage is TRBJ1-3, with TRBD1 as a possible D gene (6 bases). With 3 bases removed from V and 11 bases from J, the gap between germline ends came to 27 bases. Germline values: CDR1 SGDLS, CDR2 YYNGEE. CDR3 length: 17 residues. The CDR3 region is CASSAKEGDSTDLPIYF. The CDR3 DNA sequence: TGTGCCAGCAGCGCCAAGGAGGGGGACTCGACGGATCTTCCCATATATTTT.

The rearrangement links TRBV3-1 to TRBJ1-5; D gene uncertain. This CDR3 is 14 amino acids long. The ends were cut back, 0 bases at V and 4 bases at J, with 7 bases in the middle. Per the germline V gene, CDR1 is LGHDT and CDR2 is YNNKEL (reference sequence). The CDR3: CASSQDLVNQPQHF. As DNA, the CDR3 is TGTGCCAGCAGCCAAGATTTAGTGAATCAGCCCCAGCATTTT.

This chain joins TRBV6-2 or TRBV6-3 and TRBJ2-2; possibly TRBD1 for D (8 bases). Looked up from germline, CDR1 is MNHEY and CDR2 is SVGEGT. Trimming removed 10 bases at V and 5 bases at J, with 17 bases between. The CDR3 is made up of 14 amino acids. CDR3 sequence reads: CAIETGEGTGELFF. The CDR3 nucleotides read TGTGCCATCGAGACAGGGGAGGGAACCGGGGAGCTGTTTTTT.

In DNA form, the CDR3 reads TGCAGCGTCCCTCCCTTCAGGGGGCCTGGGGCCAACGTCCTGACTTTC. Protein sequence: CSVPPFRGPGANVLTF. The chain couples TRBV29-1 to TRBJ2-6, with 8 nucleotides matching TRBD1. The CDR3 spans 16 residues. The trim removed 6 bases at V and 2 bases at J, leaving 9 bases unmatched. Germline-derived CDR1 and CDR2 are SQVTM and ANQGSEA.

This clonotype came up many times. V is TRBV10-3 and J is TRBJ1-2; the match to TRBD1 covers 10 bases. Germline CDR1 ENHRY, CDR2 SYGVKD. The V and J ends lost 8 bases and 10 bases, in that order; junction bases with no gene match: 10. The CDR3 runs to 13 residues. The CDR3 DNA reads TGTGCCATCGCCCAGGGACAGGGGATAGACTACACCTTC. It codes for CAIAQGQGIDYTF.

The sample holds many counts of this clonotype. The gene calls are TRBV6-5 and TRBJ2-5; D remains ambiguous. This CDR3 comprises 13 residues. Germline V gene sequence: CDR1 MNHEY, CDR2 SVGAGI. V gave up 6 bases and J gave up 0 bases, with 8 bases separating them. Written as DNA, the CDR3 is TGTGCCAGCAGGCCGGCCAACCAAGAGACCCAGTACTTC. It is translated as CASRPANQETQYF.

This clonotype was counted ten times or more. The chain uses TRBV6-1 and TRBJ2-7; D may be TRBD2 (5 bases). The CDR3 totals 13 residues. Germline V gene data show CDR1 as MNHNS and CDR2 as SASEGT. V lost 3 bases and J 3 bases, leaving 9 bases between the germline ends. The CDR3 sequence is CASSDLEVYEQYF. As DNA, the CDR3 is TGTGCCAGCAGTGATCTGGAGGTCTACGAGCAGTACTTC.

In the case of this clonotype: The CDR3 carries no conserved terminal phenylalanine or tryptophan, so it likely arises from a read error. The V and J genes are TRBV2 and TRBJ2-7; the match to TRBD1 covers 7 bases. J gave up 0 bases and V 4 bases, and 9 bases lay outside the gene matches. Looked up from germline, CDR1 is SNHLY and CDR2 is FYNNEI. This CDR3 spans 16 amino acids. Written as DNA, the CDR3 is TGTGCCAGCAGTGCCACAGGGGACCTTCGCTCCTACGAGCAGTACCTC. Amino acids: CASSATGDLRSYEQYL.

In DNA form, the CDR3 reads TGTGCCAGCAGCTTAATTGATCTCGGTGAAGCTTTCTTT. Its translation is CASSLIDLGEAFF. The J gene is TRBJ1-1, the V gene TRBV11-2; no firm D call. Looked up from germline, CDR1 is SGHAT and CDR2 is FQNNGV. Trimming took 2 bases from V and 7 from J, leaving 11 bases between them. This CDR3 has 13 residues.

This clonotype was picked up many times. The V gene is TRBV12-3 or TRBV12-4, the J gene TRBJ2-5; 14 bases fit TRBD2. This CDR3 is 15 amino acids long. Germline trimming cut 6 bases from V and 3 bases from J; bases unmatched to any gene: 3. The CDR3 nucleotides are TGTGCCAGCAGCCAGGGACTAGCGGGAGAAGAGACCCAGTACTTC. Encoded protein: CASSQGLAGEETQYF.

This clonotype was observed a few times. The chain combines TRBV20-1 with TRBJ2-7, with D possibly matching TRBD2 (5 bases). This CDR3 region has 15 residues. The germline V gene encodes CDR1 DFQATT and CDR2 SNEGSKA (reference sequence). V was clipped by 3 bases and J by 1 base, with 16 bases between them. The CDR3 region is CSARLGVGISYEQYF. Written as DNA, the CDR3 is TGCAGTGCTAGGCTTGGGGTCGGGATTTCCTACGAGCAGTACTTC.